This TCR beta chain is from a study of T cell clonotyping in hematopoietic cell transplantation. The V segment lost 5 bases and the J segment 3 bases; nucleotides outside the gene matches: 5. The CDR3 sequence is 15 residues long. The V gene's germline CDR1 is SGHRS and CDR2 YFSETQ. Some clones are missing from TCRdb's copy, which holds only in-frame ones; the method was immunoSEQ multiplex PCR. The sample carries 5,200 or so clones, roughly 86% recorded once. The sequence derives from a male patient aged 70-79 years who had an allogeneic stem cell transplant from an unrelated donor, so T cells may come from the graft donor. Some clones in this sample may be carry-over from other donors' samples. The sequencing here drew on peripheral blood mononuclear cells, taken 100 days after allogeneic stem cell transplant. The chain combines TRBV5-1 with TRBJ2-2; 9 nucleotides line up with TRBD2. The DNA of the CDR3 is TGCGCCAGCAGTCGTATAGCGGGAGACACCGGGGAGCTGTTTTTT. Its translation: CASSRIAGDTGELFF.